The subject of this entry is one T cell receptor beta chain. These data originate in a study of blood T cell repertoires in COVID-19. Germline V CDR1 and CDR2: LGHDT, YNNKEL (reference sequence). Trimming stripped 3 bases from V and 8 bases from J, with 20 bases between. The CDR3 is 17 amino acids. The recovered donors of Cohort 3 showed two negative PCRs, clearance, or symptom resolution. The method was immunoSEQ multiplex PCR; TCRdb's version includes in-frame clones alone and lacks a portion of them. The sample holds about 310,000 clones, around 85% seen once. The clonotype comes from a man aged 25 to 40 who had recovered from COVID-19. The rearrangement uses TRBV3-1 (or the pseudogene TRBV3-2) and TRBJ1-6; D is possibly TRBD1 (5 bases). What was sequenced was PBMCs or T cells enriched from blood (not recorded which). DNA of the CDR3: TGTGCCAGCAGCCACACCCTTGGGGGGAGAGGAGATTCACCCCTCCACTTT. Encoded protein: CASSHTLGGRGDSPLHF.